The rows below give T cell receptor beta chains drawn from one sample of a study of T cell repertoires in cytomegalovirus infection. TCRdb reanalysed the reads using MiXCR and keeps one entry per CDR3 protein. The sample has 740,000 or so distinct CDR3 sequences, approximately 34% seen once. The sample comprised PBMCs. These receptors came from a human donor in good health (CMV status not recorded). Some clones in this sample may be carry-over from other donors' samples. Each CDR3 is given with its conserved first and last residue. A D gene is named only where the DNA matches it firmly. Only part of the rows carry a size: once, few, many, or a class if the clone is expanded.

clone size	D gene	V gene	J gene	CDR3 protein	CDR3 DNA
-	TRBD1	TRBV28	TRBJ1-2	CASSRGQGRYGYTF	TGTGCCAGCAGTAGAGGACAGGGAAGATATGGCTACACCTTC
-	TRBD2	TRBV11-2	TRBJ2-2	CASSLASGRAPGELFF	TGTGCCAGCAGCTTGGCCAGCGGGAGGGCCCCCGGGGAGCTGTTTTTT
-	TRBD2	TRBV7-8	TRBJ2-5	CASSLPGLGGETQYF	TGTGCCAGCAGCTTACCGGGACTGGGAGGGGAGACCCAGTACTTC
many	TRBD1	TRBV7-2	TRBJ1-3	CASTRPGTGAYSGNTIYF	TGTGCCAGCACCCGTCCCGGGACAGGGGCCTACTCTGGAAACACCATATATTTT
many	-	TRBV28	TRBJ1-2	CASSLSPTGMDYGYTF	TGTGCCAGCAGTTTGTCTCCCACAGGGATGGACTATGGCTACACCTTC
few	TRBD2	TRBV28	TRBJ2-3	CASSFSSLAGPADTQYF	TGTGCCAGCAGTTTCAGTTCACTAGCGGGACCCGCAGATACGCAGTATTTT
few	-	TRBV5-1	TRBJ1-6	CASSLESGRSPLHF	TGCGCCAGCAGCTTGGAGTCAGGAAGGTCACCCCTCCACTTT
-	-	TRBV27	TRBJ1-5	CASRLWGNQPQHF	TGTGCGTCGCGCTTATGGGGGAATCAGCCCCAGCATTTT
-	-	TRBV6-8	TRBJ2-4	CASRLGPIQYF	TGTGCCAGCAGGCTAGGCCCCATTCAGTACTTC
-	-	TRBV28	TRBJ2-7	CASTGTEAIHEQYF	TGTGCCAGTACCGGGACCGAGGCCATCCACGAGCAGTACTTC
-	TRBD1	TRBV12-3/TRBV12-4	TRBJ1-2	CASSPGARGKGGYTF	TGTGCCAGCAGCCCCGGAGCCAGGGGGAAGGGTGGCTATACCTTC
-	TRBD1	TRBV7-2	TRBJ2-6	CASSSTGDASFSGANVLTF	TGTGCCAGCAGCTCCACAGGGGATGCGTCCTTTTCTGGGGCCAACGTCCTGACTTTC
-	TRBD1	TRBV27	TRBJ1-3	CASSWTGHSGNTIYF	TGTGCCAGCAGCTGGACAGGGCATTCTGGAAACACCATATATTTT
-	-	TRBV28	TRBJ2-7	CASSFLPTGASYEQYF	TGTGCCAGCAGTTTCCTGCCCACCGGTGCCTCCTACGAGCAGTACTTC
-	TRBD1	TRBV29-1	TRBJ1-2	CSVAMGQGEGYGYTF	TGCAGCGTCGCAATGGGACAGGGTGAGGGCTATGGCTACACCTTC
-	-	TRBV10-3	TRBJ2-3	CAISGRTDTQYF	TGTGCCATCAGCGGTCGGACAGATACGCAGTATTTT
-	TRBD1	TRBV6-1	TRBJ1-5	CASRPQGGNSNQPQHF	TGTGCCAGCAGACCTCAGGGGGGAAATAGCAATCAGCCCCAGCATTTT
once	-	TRBV28	TRBJ2-7	CASSFSHVRTPLSYEQYF	TGTGCCAGCAGTTTTTCACACGTTAGAACCCCCTTATCCTACGAGCAGTACTTC